This passage covers 21 T cell receptor beta chains from one sample sequenced in a study of cytomegalovirus exposure and HLA in healthy donors. The method was immunoSEQ multiplex PCR; TCRdb's version includes in-frame clones alone and lacks a portion of them. The table includes 140,000 to 150,000 clones, roughly nine tenths detected once. The sequenced sample consisted of PBMCs. These receptors were collected from a man between 18 and 29 years old in good health and CMV-seronegative.

The rearrangement links TRBV7-9 to TRBJ2-1; no firm D call. Trimming stripped 3 bases from V and 6 bases from J, with 6 bases between. Germline lookup yields CDR1 SEHNR and CDR2 FQNEAQ (reference sequence). This CDR3 region has 12 residues. This CDR3 is CASSFLSNEQFF. DNA for the CDR3: TGTGCCAGCAGCTTTCTCAGCAATGAGCAGTTCTTC.

The rearrangement joins TRBV2 to TRBJ1-5; D is ambiguous. Trimming left V 5 bases short and J 6 bases short, with 20 bases between. Germline values: CDR1 SNHLY, CDR2 FYNNEI. The CDR3 sequence is 16 residues long. The CDR3 DNA reads TGTGCCAGCAGTAGTAACCGGGTAGGTGAGGGTCAGCCCCAGCATTTT. Amino acids: CASSSNRVGEGQPQHF.

The V gene is TRBV5-1, the J gene TRBJ1-2; D might be TRBD1 (6 bases). Germline V gene data show CDR1 as SGHRS and CDR2 as YFSETQ. The ends were cut back, 0 bases at V and 2 bases at J, with 11 bases in the middle. The CDR3 has 15 residues. In DNA form, the CDR3 reads TGCGCCAGCAGCTTGGTGCCCCAGGGGAACTATGGCTACACCTTC. Its protein is CASSLVPQGNYGYTF.

A remark on this clone: The same CDR3 is also encoded by other DNA sequences in this sample. V is TRBV7-2 and J is TRBJ2-5; no definite D call. Trimming cost V 1 base and J 1 base, with 4 bases left between them. The CDR3 consists of 13 residues. In germline, CDR1 is SGHTA, CDR2 FQGNSA. CDR3: CASSLGAQETQYF. The DNA for the CDR3 is TGTGCCAGCAGCTTAGGGGCCCAAGAGACCCAGTACTTC.

CDR3 loop: CASSEGVSSLSTDTQYF. CDR3 nucleotides: TGTGCCAGCAGTGAAGGTGTTAGTTCCCTTAGCACAGATACGCAGTATTTT. This rearrangement joins TRBV6-1 to TRBJ2-3; no firm D call. V was clipped by 1 base and J by 0 bases, with 14 bases between them. This CDR3 contains 17 residues. From germline, CDR1 is MNHNS and CDR2 SASEGT.

This clone was detected once. This rearrangement joins TRBV5-5 to TRBJ1-4; 7 nucleotides line up with TRBD1. CDR1 is SGHKS, CDR2 YYEKEE, per germline (reference sequence). The CDR3 consists of 16 residues. V gave up 4 bases and J gave up 3 bases; unmatched junction bases: 9. CDR3 sequence: CASSQPYRGSNEKLFF. CDR3 DNA sequence: TGTGCCAGCAGCCAACCCTACAGGGGTTCTAATGAAAAACTGTTTTTT.

The rearrangement joins TRBV18 to TRBJ1-6, with 7 bases matching TRBD1. This CDR3 contains 16 residues. Germline V lookup: CDR1 KGHSH, CDR2 LQKENI. Losses at the gene ends were 0 bases for V and 8 bases for J; bases not matched to a gene: 7. CDR3 in amino acids: CASSPPQTGMDSPLHF. CDR3 DNA: TGTGCCAGCTCACCACCACAGACAGGGATGGATTCACCCCTCCACTTT.

CDR3 in amino acids: CASIRGQQYV. In nucleotides, the CDR3 is TGCGCCAGCATAAGGGGACAGCAGTACGTC. V gene TRBV5-1 combines with J gene TRBJ2-7; perhaps D is TRBD1 or TRBD2 (5 bases each). CDR1 and CDR2 from the germline V gene are SGHRS and YFSETQ. V lost 6 bases, J lost 8 bases, and 9 bases lay in between. The CDR3 loop spans 10 amino acids.

V gene TRBV5-4 combines with J gene TRBJ2-2; 7 nucleotides align to TRBD2. Germline loops: CDR1 SGHNT, CDR2 YYREEE (reference sequence). The CDR3 runs to 17 residues. With 4 bases clipped from V and 0 bases from J, the junction kept 9 bases outside the gene matches. The CDR3 sequence is CASSGVGRGANTGELFF. For the CDR3, the DNA is TGTGCCAGCAGCGGGGTGGGGAGGGGTGCGAACACCGGGGAGCTGTTTTTT.

The rearrangement joins TRBV9 to TRBJ1-5; a possible D gene is TRBD1 (6 bases). This CDR3 has 15 residues. Germline V lookup: CDR1 SGDLS, CDR2 YYNGEE. The V end lost 3 bases, the J end lost 0 bases, and 10 bases lay between the germline ends. The CDR3 sequence: CASSAKGDSNQPQHF. CDR3 DNA: TGTGCCAGCAGCGCCAAGGGGGATAGCAATCAGCCCCAGCATTTT.

The chain recombines TRBV7-8 with TRBJ1-5; D remains ambiguous. Germline V gene sequence: CDR1 SGHVS, CDR2 FQNEAQ. This CDR3 comprises 16 residues. V dropped 1 base and J dropped 5 bases, with 15 bases sitting between them. The CDR3 bases are TGTGCCAGCAGCTTAGGGATCCGGGGATCCGATCAGCCCCAGCATTTT. Translating it yields CASSLGIRGSDQPQHF. Full variable domain (remainder filled in from reference TRBV7-8 and TRBJ1-5): GAGVSQSPRYKVAKRGQDVALRCDPISGHVSLFWYQQALGQGPEFLTYFQNEAQLDKSGLPSDRFFAERPEGSVSTLKIQRTQQEDSAVYLCASSLGIRGSDQPQHFGDGTRLSIL.

This chain joins TRBV30 and TRBJ1-4; tentative D call: TRBD1 (6 bases). The germline gives CDR1 GTSNPN, CDR2 SVGIG (reference sequence). The V gene lost 2 bases and the J gene lost 10 bases, with 23 bases spanning the gap. There are 16 residues in the CDR3. The CDR3 loop reads CAWSITGTPYLGKLFF. The CDR3 DNA follows: TGTGCCTGGAGTATCACCGGGACACCCTATTTGGGAAAACTGTTTTTT.

The gene calls are TRBV2 and TRBJ2-5, with 10 positions matching TRBD1. The V and J ends lost 5 bases and 5 bases, in that order; junction bases with no gene match: 5. Germline CDR1 and CDR2: SNHLY and FYNNEI. The CDR3 has 14 residues. The DNA of the CDR3 is TGTGCCAGCAGTACGGACAGGGGGATTGAGACCCAGTACTTC. This encodes CASSTDRGIETQYF.

The V and J genes are TRBV7-9 and TRBJ1-1; 9 bases map to TRBD1. The CDR3 has 14 residues. V lost 6 bases to trimming and J lost 4 bases; unmatched junction nucleotides: 6. Germline CDR1 and CDR2: SEHNR and FQNEAQ (reference sequence). CDR3 in DNA: TGTGCCAGCAGACAACCGGGACAGGGCACTGAAGCTTTCTTT. It encodes CASRQPGQGTEAFF.

The chain is built from TRBV5-1 and TRBJ1-1, with unresolved D. Between the trimmed V and J ends, which lost 1 base and 1 base, there was a span of 11 bases. Germline V lookup: CDR1 SGHRS, CDR2 YFSETQ. CDR3 length equals 15 residues. The CDR3 DNA reads as TGCGCCAGCAGCTTGTTACCCTCAGGGAACACTGAAGCTTTCTTT. Its protein is CASSLLPSGNTEAFF. The full variable domain, its missing parts supplied by reference TRBV5-1 and TRBJ1-1, is KAGVTQTPRYLIKTRGQQVTLSCSPISGHRSVSWYQQTPGQGLQFLFEYFSETQRNKGNFPGRFSGRQFSNSRSEMNVSTLELGDSALYLCASSLLPSGNTEAFFGQGTRLTVV.

The chain carries TRBV5-4 and TRBJ2-7; D is unclear. The CDR3 has 16 amino acids. In germline, CDR1 is SGHNT, CDR2 YYREEE (reference sequence). Trimming cost V 1 base and J 3 bases, with 17 bases left between them. CDR3 region: CASSLLGTDKDYEQYV. DNA of the CDR3: TGTGCCAGCAGCTTGCTGGGCACTGACAAGGACTACGAGCAGTACGTC.

This chain uses TRBV11-1 with TRBJ2-5; D might be TRBD2 (5 bases). The CDR3 sequence is 13 residues long. V shed 1 base and J shed 5 bases, with 8 bases lying between them. Germline V gene sequence: CDR1 SGHAT, CDR2 FQDESV (reference sequence). In nucleotides, the CDR3 is TGTGCCAGCAGCTTAGAGCGCGGGGAGACCCAGTACTTC. This sequence encodes CASSLERGETQYF.

The chain links TRBV19 to TRBJ2-7, with 13 bases identical to TRBD2. The germline V gene has CDR1 LNHDA and CDR2 SQIVND (reference sequence). After removal of 5 bases from V and 5 bases from J, the junction contained 0 bases not matched to a gene. This CDR3 comprises 13 residues. The CDR3: CASSGLAGDEQYF. The CDR3 DNA follows: TGTGCCAGTAGTGGACTAGCGGGGGACGAGCAGTACTTC.

The chain recombines TRBV18 with TRBJ1-3; the match to TRBD1 covers 7 bases. Germline trimming cut 2 bases from V and 0 bases from J; bases unmatched to any gene: 4. The CDR3 has 16 residues. The germline gives CDR1 KGHSH, CDR2 LQKENI. The CDR3 protein is CASSPWDSSSGNTIYF. The DNA for the CDR3 is TGTGCCAGCTCACCATGGGACAGTAGCTCTGGAAACACCATATATTTT. The full variable domain, its missing parts supplied by reference TRBV18 and TRBJ1-3, is NAGVMQNPRHLVRRRGQEARLRCSPMKGHSHVYWYRQLPEEGLKFMVYLQKENIIDESGMPKERFSAEFPKEGPSILRIQQVVRGDSAAYFCASSPWDSSSGNTIYFGEGSWLTVV.

J is TRBJ1-1 and V is TRBV30; 7 bases line up with TRBD1. There are 12 residues in the CDR3. Germline trimming cut 3 bases from V and 5 bases from J; bases unmatched to any gene: 3. The germline V gene has CDR1 GTSNPN and CDR2 SVGIG (reference sequence). The CDR3, as DNA: TGTGCCTGGAGACAGGGGTGGACTGAAGCTTTCTTT. Residues: CAWRQGWTEAFF.

The CDR3 region has the DNA TGTGCCAGCTCACCTCCTAGCGGGCAAGAGACCCAGTACTTC. Translating it yields CASSPPSGQETQYF. The V and J genes are TRBV18 and TRBJ2-5; the match to TRBD2 covers 8 bases. Germline trimming cut 3 bases from V and 2 bases from J; bases unmatched to any gene: 2. CDR1 and CDR2 from the germline V gene are KGHSH and LQKENI. The CDR3 is 14 amino acids. Drawing the rest from reference TRBV18 and TRBJ2-5, the complete variable domain is NAGVMQNPRHLVRRRGQEARLRCSPMKGHSHVYWYRQLPEEGLKFMVYLQKENIIDESGMPKERFSAEFPKEGPSILRIQQVVRGDSAAYFCASSPPSGQETQYFGPGTRLLVL.